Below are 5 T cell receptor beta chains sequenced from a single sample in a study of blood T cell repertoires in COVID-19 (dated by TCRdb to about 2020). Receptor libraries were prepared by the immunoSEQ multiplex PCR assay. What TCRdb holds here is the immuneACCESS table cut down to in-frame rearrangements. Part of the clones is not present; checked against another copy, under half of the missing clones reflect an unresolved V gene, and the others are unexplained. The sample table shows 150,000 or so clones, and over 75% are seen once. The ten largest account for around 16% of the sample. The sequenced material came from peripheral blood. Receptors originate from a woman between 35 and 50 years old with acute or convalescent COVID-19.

DNA of the CDR3: TGTGCCACAGAGGCAGGGGCCCAGGGGACTGAAGCTTTCTTT. This gives the protein CATEAGAQGTEAFF. The V call is TRBV15, the J call TRBJ1-1; D is possibly TRBD1 (6 bases). The CDR3 has 14 amino acids. From germline, CDR1 is LNHNV and CDR2 YYDKDF (reference sequence). With 9 bases removed from V and 5 bases from J, the gap between germline ends came to 19 bases.

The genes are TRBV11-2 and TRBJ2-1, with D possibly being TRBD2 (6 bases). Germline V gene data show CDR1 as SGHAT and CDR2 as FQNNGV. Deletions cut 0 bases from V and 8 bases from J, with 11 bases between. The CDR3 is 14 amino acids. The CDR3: CASSLEAGPYEQFF. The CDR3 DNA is TGTGCCAGCAGCTTAGAGGCGGGGCCCTATGAGCAGTTCTTC.

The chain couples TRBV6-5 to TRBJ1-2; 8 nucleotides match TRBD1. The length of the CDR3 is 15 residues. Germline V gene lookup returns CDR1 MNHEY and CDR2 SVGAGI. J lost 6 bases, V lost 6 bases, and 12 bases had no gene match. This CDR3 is CASSHRGRDTDGYTF. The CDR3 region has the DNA TGTGCCAGCAGCCACAGGGGGAGGGATACCGATGGCTACACCTTC.

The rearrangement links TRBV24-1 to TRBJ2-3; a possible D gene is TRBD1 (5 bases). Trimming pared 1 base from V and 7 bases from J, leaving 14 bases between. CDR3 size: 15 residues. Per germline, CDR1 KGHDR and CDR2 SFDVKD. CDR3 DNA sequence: TGTGCCACCAGTGATTTTCGGGCAGGGATCAATACGCAGTATTTT. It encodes CATSDFRAGINTQYF.

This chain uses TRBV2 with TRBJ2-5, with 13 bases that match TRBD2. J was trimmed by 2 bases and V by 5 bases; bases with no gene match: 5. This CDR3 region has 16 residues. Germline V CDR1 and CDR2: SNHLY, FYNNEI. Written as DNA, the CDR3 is TGTGCCAGCAGTTTGGGACTAGCGGGATCGCAAGAGACCCAGTACTTC. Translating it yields CASSLGLAGSQETQYF.